Following are 9 T cell receptor beta chains from one sample sequenced in a study of shared clonotypes between healthy human individuals. TCRdb keeps only in-frame clones here, not all; method: immunoSEQ multiplex PCR. The repertoire holds about 1 million clones, with around 76% as singletons. Sequenced material: memory CD4+ T cells sorted from blood. Subset defined: CD45RA-negative fraction. These receptors were obtained from a man younger than 35 in good health.

The chain recombines TRBV13 with TRBJ2-2, with D perhaps TRBD1 (6 bases). V dropped 1 base and J dropped 1 base, with 13 bases sitting between them. The CDR3 is made up of 17 amino acids. Germline lookup yields CDR1 PRHDT and CDR2 FYEKMQ (reference sequence). In DNA form, the CDR3 reads TGTGCCAGCAGCTTAGAGTTCGGGACACAGAACACCGGGGAGCTGTTTTTT. Translating it yields CASSLEFGTQNTGELFF.

V and J are TRBV6-5 and TRBJ1-1; 9 bases line up with TRBD1. The CDR3 consists of 15 residues. Germline loops: CDR1 MNHEY, CDR2 SVGAGI. V shed 6 bases and J 2 bases; nucleotides not matched to a gene: 7. The CDR3 coding sequence is TGTGCCAGCAGGAGACCGGGACAGGGAAACACTGAAGCTTTCTTT. Protein sequence: CASRRPGQGNTEAFF.

The chain has TRBV11-2 and TRBJ2-5, with no clear D. The end of the DNA fits TRBJ2-7 better, so the J call may be wrong. This CDR3 has 12 amino acids. Per germline, CDR1 SGHAT and CDR2 FQNNGV. Here the CDR3 reads CASSRANYEQYF. The CDR3 region has the DNA TGTGCCAGCAGCCGCGCCAACTACGAGCAGTACTTC.

This chain joins TRBV11-2 and TRBJ2-1; 8 bases are shared with TRBD2. The CDR3 contains 15 residues. CDR1 and CDR2 from the germline V gene are SGHAT and FQNNGV. V lost 1 base to trimming and J lost 7 bases; unmatched junction nucleotides: 6. The CDR3 reads CASSLVRLALNEQFF. CDR3 in DNA: TGTGCCAGCAGCTTAGTCAGACTAGCGTTGAATGAGCAGTTCTTC.

This chain uses TRBV15 with TRBJ2-7; a possible D gene is TRBD1 (5 bases). Trimming took off 0 bases at V and 2 bases at J, with 8 bases between the two ends. This CDR3 region has 14 residues. Germline V lookup: CDR1 LNHNV, CDR2 YYDKDF (reference sequence). The CDR3 region is CATSRDTGTYEQYF. In nucleotides, the CDR3 is TGTGCCACCAGCAGAGATACAGGAACCTACGAGCAGTACTTC.

The chain combines TRBV18 with TRBJ1-1, with a possible D match to TRBD1 (5 bases). Trimming pared 2 bases from V and 1 base from J, leaving 14 bases between. This CDR3 is built from 16 residues. Germline V gene sequence: CDR1 KGHSH, CDR2 LQKENI. CDR3 sequence (DNA): TGTGCCAGCTCACCAATTCGGGGCCCCGGGAACACTGAAGCTTTCTTT. Encoded protein: CASSPIRGPGNTEAFF.

The genes are TRBV15 and TRBJ2-1; D ambiguous. CDR1 and CDR2 (germline): LNHNV, YYDKDF (reference sequence). This CDR3 is 14 amino acids long. Between the trimmed V and J ends, which lost 5 bases and 5 bases, there was a span of 13 bases. The DNA of the CDR3 is TGTGCCACCAGCCCGGGCCAGGATAACAATGAGCAGTTCTTC. Translating gives CATSPGQDNNEQFF.

The rearrangement joins TRBV7-3 to TRBJ1-1; 8 bases match TRBD1. Trimming cost V 4 bases and J 5 bases; bases outside gene matches: 6. The CDR3 sequence is 14 residues long. The germline CDR1 and CDR2 sequences are SGHTA and FQGTGA. The CDR3: CASSSSTGGTEAFF. In DNA, the CDR3 is TGTGCCAGCAGCTCAAGTACAGGGGGAACTGAAGCTTTCTTT.

The chain has TRBV4-1 and TRBJ1-2; D possibly corresponds to TRBD1 (5 bases). The ends were cut back, 5 bases at V and 4 bases at J, with 17 bases in the middle. CDR1 is MGHRA and CDR2 is YSYEKL in the germline V gene. There are 15 residues in the CDR3. The CDR3 nucleotides are TGCGCCAGCAGCATTAAAGCGGCAGGGTCCTATGGCTACACCTTC. This codes for CASSIKAAGSYGYTF.